Listed here are 5 T cell receptor beta chains from one sample, sequenced in a study of T-cell memory formation after mild COVID-19. A single record per CDR3 protein comes from TCRdb applying MiXCR to the 5' RACE reads. The sample has approximately 50,000 distinct CDR3 sequences, over 8.5% seen once; the top ten hold approximately 10%. Specimen: PBMCs or a T cell subset sorted from them (not recorded which). These receptor sequences come from an adult woman who had mild COVID-19 (a few samples of this study predate the infection). Cell type and time point are not known.

The V gene is TRBV28, the J gene TRBJ1-5, with D hard to call. The germline V and J ends were trimmed by 6 bases and 0 bases, with 6 bases remaining between them. From germline, CDR1 is MDHEN and CDR2 SYDVKM. The CDR3 runs 13 residues. The CDR3 bases are TGTGCCAGCAGCCCCGATAGCAATCAGCCCCAGCATTTT. It translates to CASSPDSNQPQHF.

This clonotype is labeled as medium-sized. The chain links TRBV2 to TRBJ2-1, with D perhaps matching TRBD1 or TRBD2 (5 bases each). The CDR3 covers 14 residues. Germline V gives CDR1 SNHLY, CDR2 FYNNEI. The V end lost 6 bases, the J end lost 1 base, and 10 bases lay between the germline ends. The DNA for the CDR3 is TGTGCCAGCAGGGGAGAGGGGTCCTACAATGAGCAGTTCTTC. Protein product: CASRGEGSYNEQFF.

This clonotype appeared a few times. V and J are TRBV20-1 and TRBJ1-5, with D possibly TRBD1 on 6 matching bases. The CDR3 covers 13 residues. The ends were cut back, 6 bases at V and 7 bases at J, with 16 bases in the middle. CDR1 is DFQATT and CDR2 is SNEGSKA in the germline V gene (reference sequence). DNA of the CDR3: TGCAGTGCACCCCAGGGGAGAGGGCAGCCCCAGCATTTT. Translation: CSAPQGRGQPQHF.

This clonotype was observed a few times. V gene TRBV30 combines with J gene TRBJ2-1; 8 bases match TRBD2. The CDR3 consists of 16 residues. V dropped 0 bases and J dropped 4; count of bases not matched to a gene: 8. Germline CDR1 and CDR2: GTSNPN and SVGIG (reference sequence). The CDR3 sequence: CAWSVRSGSSYNEQFF. CDR3 DNA sequence: TGTGCCTGGAGTGTACGGAGCGGGAGTAGTTACAATGAGCAGTTCTTC.

The rearrangement uses TRBV5-1 and TRBJ2-5; 7 bases are a match to TRBD1. V gave up 4 bases and J gave up 1 base; unmatched junction bases: 4. There are 14 residues in the CDR3. Germline-derived CDR1 and CDR2 are SGHRS and YFSETQ. In DNA, the CDR3 is TGCGCCAGCAGCACCGGGACAGTCCAAGAGACCCAGTACTTC. Amino acids: CASSTGTVQETQYF. Full variable domain (missing parts from reference TRBV5-1 and TRBJ2-5): KAGVTQTPRYLIKTRGQQVTLSCSPISGHRSVSWYQQTPGQGLQFLFEYFSETQRNKGNFPGRFSGRQFSNSRSEMNVSTLELGDSALYLCASSTGTVQETQYFGPGTRLLVL.